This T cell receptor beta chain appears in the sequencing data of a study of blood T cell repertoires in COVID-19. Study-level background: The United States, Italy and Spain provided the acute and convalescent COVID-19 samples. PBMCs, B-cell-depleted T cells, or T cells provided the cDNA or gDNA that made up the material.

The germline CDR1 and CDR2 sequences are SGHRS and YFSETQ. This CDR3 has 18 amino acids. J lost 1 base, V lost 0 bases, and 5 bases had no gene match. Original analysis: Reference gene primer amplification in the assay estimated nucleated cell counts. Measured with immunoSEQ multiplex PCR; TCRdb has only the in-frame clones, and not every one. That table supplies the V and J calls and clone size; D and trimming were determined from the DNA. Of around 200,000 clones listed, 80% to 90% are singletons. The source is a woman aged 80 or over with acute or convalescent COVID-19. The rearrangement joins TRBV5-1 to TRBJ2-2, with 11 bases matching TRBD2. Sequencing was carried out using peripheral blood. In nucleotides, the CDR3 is TGCGCCAGCAGCTTGGCCGGTAGCGGGAGGGAGAACACCGGGGAGCTGTTTTTT. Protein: CASSLAGSGRENTGELFF.